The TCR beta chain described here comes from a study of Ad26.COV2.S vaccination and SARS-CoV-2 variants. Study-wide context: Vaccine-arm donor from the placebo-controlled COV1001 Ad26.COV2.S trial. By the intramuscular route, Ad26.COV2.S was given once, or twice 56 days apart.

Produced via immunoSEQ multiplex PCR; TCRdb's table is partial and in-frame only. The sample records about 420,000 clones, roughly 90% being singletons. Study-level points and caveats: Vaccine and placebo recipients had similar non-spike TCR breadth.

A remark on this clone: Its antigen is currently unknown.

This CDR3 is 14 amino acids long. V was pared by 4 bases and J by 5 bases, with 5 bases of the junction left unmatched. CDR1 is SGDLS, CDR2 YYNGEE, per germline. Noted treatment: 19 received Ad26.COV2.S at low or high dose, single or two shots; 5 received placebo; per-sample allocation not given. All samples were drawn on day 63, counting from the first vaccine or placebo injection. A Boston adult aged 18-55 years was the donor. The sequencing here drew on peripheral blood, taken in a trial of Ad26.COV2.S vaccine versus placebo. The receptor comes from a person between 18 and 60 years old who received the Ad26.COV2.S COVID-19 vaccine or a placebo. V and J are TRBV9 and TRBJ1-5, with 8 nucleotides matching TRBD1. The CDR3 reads CASSPGTGHQPQHF. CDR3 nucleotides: TGTGCCAGCAGCCCGGGGACAGGTCATCAGCCCCAGCATTTT.